This T cell receptor (beta chain) was sequenced in a study of cytomegalovirus exposure and HLA in healthy donors. With 2 bases removed from V and 7 bases from J, the gap between germline ends came to 11 bases. The CDR3 spans 13 residues. Germline CDR1 SNHLY, CDR2 FYNNEI. A note on this clone: The antigen remains unidentified.

Primers for the PCR totalled 60 Vbeta and 13 Jbeta. Repertoires were generated with immunoSEQ multiplex PCR, while TCRdb's copy carries only in-frame clones and drops some. This table holds some 170,000 clones, around 80% found once. Study findings and constraints: Most CMV-associated TCR beta chains appeared HLA-restricted in a later analysis. Judged likely to be a sequencing artifact was a cluster of highly shared sequence variants.

The origin of this receptor is a man aged 35 to 55 in good health and CMV-seronegative. This rearrangement joins TRBV2 to TRBJ1-1; D gene unclear. The sample comprised PBMCs. The CDR3 DNA follows: TGTGCCAGCAGTGAATTGACAACTGGTGAAGCTTTCTTT. Translated: CASSELTTGEAFF.